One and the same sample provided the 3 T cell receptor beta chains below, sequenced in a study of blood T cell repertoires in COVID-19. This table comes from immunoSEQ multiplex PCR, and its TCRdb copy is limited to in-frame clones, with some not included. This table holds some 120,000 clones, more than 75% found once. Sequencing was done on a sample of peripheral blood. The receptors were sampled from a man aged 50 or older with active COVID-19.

The CDR3 reads CASSSRDTRSGNTIYF. DNA of the CDR3: TGTGCCAGCAGCTCCCGGGACACTCGCTCTGGAAACACCATATATTTT. V gene TRBV7-3 combines with J gene TRBJ1-3; D might be TRBD1 (6 bases). Germline V gene data show CDR1 as SGHTA and CDR2 as FQGTGA. V shed 4 bases and J shed 0 bases, with 13 bases lying between them. This CDR3 has 16 amino acids.

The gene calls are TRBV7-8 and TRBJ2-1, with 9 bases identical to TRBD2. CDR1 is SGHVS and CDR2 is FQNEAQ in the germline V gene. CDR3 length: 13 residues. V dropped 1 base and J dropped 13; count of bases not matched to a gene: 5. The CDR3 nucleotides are TGTGCCAGCAGCTTAGGGATAGCGGGGGAACAGTTCTTC. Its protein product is CASSLGIAGEQFF.

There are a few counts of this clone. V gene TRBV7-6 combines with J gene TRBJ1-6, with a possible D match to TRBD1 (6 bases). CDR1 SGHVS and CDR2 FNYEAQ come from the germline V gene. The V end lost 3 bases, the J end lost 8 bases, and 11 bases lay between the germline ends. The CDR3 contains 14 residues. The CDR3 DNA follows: TGTGCCAGCAGCTTCACACCAGGGGATTCACCCCTCCACTTT. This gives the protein CASSFTPGDSPLHF.